This T cell receptor beta chain originates from a study of blood T cell repertoires in COVID-19. Background on the study: There were acute and convalescent COVID-19 samples, and they came from the United States, Italy and Spain. T cells, B-cell-depleted T cells, or PBMCs supplied cDNA or gDNA.

There are 17 residues in the CDR3. In germline, CDR1 is LNHDA, CDR2 SQIVND (reference sequence). V lost 4 bases and J lost 5; bases outside the gene matches: 10. TCRdb's copy holds only in-frame clones and misses some; the assay was immunoSEQ multiplex PCR. The table has more than 95,000 clones, about nine tenths seen once; the top ten hold roughly 15%. This TCR derives from a man aged 45-60 years with acute or convalescent COVID-19. This sequence joins TRBV19 and TRBJ2-2; TRBD2 matches at 10 bases. Material for sequencing was peripheral blood. The CDR3 bases are TGTGCCAGTAGTACCACATCTAGCGGGAGATATACCGGGGAGCTGTTTTTT. Its protein is CASSTTSSGRYTGELFF.